This T cell receptor (beta chain) derives from a study of T cells in Graves' hyperthyroidism and ophthalmopathy (dated by TCRdb to the late 2010s). Background on the whole study: A discovery cohort of about a hundred patients, approximately 45 with Graves' ophthalmopathy and fewer than 65 with stable Graves' hyperthyroidism, was used to find distinguishing TCR V-J signatures. Prospective prediction of ophthalmopathy was tested in an independent validation cohort consisting of about 20 hyperthyroidism patients and 15 or so patients who later progressed to ophthalmopathy. For training and testing, the 95 to 100 patients in the discovery cohort were randomly divided in a 7:3 ratio. Thyroid tissue and blood T-cell repertoires from roughly 6 Graves' hyperthyroidism patients were also compared in the study. After sampling, hyperthyroidism patients received methimazole starting at 30 mg daily, and ophthalmopathy patients received high-dose intravenous methylprednisolone. TCR Vbeta CDR3 sequencing of approximately 140 peripheral blood samples (43 ophthalmopathy, about 80 hyperthyroidism and some 17 progressor patients) is reported in the paper.

Stable Graves' hyperthyroidism was defined as the absence of progression to ophthalmopathy over 18 months of follow-up. Hyperthyroidism patients were newly diagnosed, had a disease duration of under 2 months, and were aged 18 to 65 years. The study excluded patients with uncontrolled infections, other autoimmune diseases, pregnancy or lactation. Diagnoses were established on the basis of clinical symptoms, serum thyroxine and TRAb, thyroid ultrasound, and orbital computed tomography. Total RNA was extracted with Trizol reagent, and quality was checked on an Agilent 2100 Bioanalyzer. The TCR beta CDR3 regions were amplified from the RNA transcripts. The first round of RT-PCR for the TCR CDR3 was performed with the HTBI primer set and the Qiagen OneStep RT-PCR kit. A second multiplex PCR round built the libraries, followed by size selection and purification. Sequencing of the libraries was done on an Illumina HiSeq2000 using paired-end 100 bp reads. In the original analysis: SOAPnuke was used to process the raw data, removing reads that contained adapters or uncalled bases, had a mean Phred below 15, or lacked an exact match to the constant primer or identifier. High-quality paired reads were merged using COPE v1.2.5, and each unique nucleotide sequence was defined as a clonotype. Clonotypes were aligned to IMGT TRBV, TRBD and TRBJ reference segments using MiTCR v1.1. The analysis included only V-J combinations with a frequency above 0.0001, which together covered 99% to 99.2% of the repertoires. A TCS score was defined as the ratio of F50 (clonal expansion) to E x V (chaos), with BLOSUM62-based TCRdist applied between CDR3 peptides within each V-J. Welch's t-statistics and random forest reduced roughly 500 V-J features to fewer than 15, which were used in a naive Bayes classifier (R e1071). The similarity between thyroid and blood repertoires was quantified using the Morisita-Horn index. The public sequencing data were trimmed at Q25 with fastp and processed into clonotypes with MiXCR by TCRdb, which kept only in-frame beta chains. A single entry per CDR3 protein holds the most common genes and DNA from its merged rows. The V and J calls shown here were made by TCRdb, not taken from the authors' results. The sample table contains roughly 98,000 distinct CDR3 sequences; only one count was recorded for about 40% of them. Approximately 10% of the sample goes to the ten largest clones.

Many counts were recorded for this clonotype. Its antigen remains unidentified. Base-call qualities are not available, and no considerably larger clone is one nucleotide away. Here is what the overall study found, with its caveats: In validation, the model predicted progression to ophthalmopathy a median of about 6 months before onset, with approximately 68% sensitivity and about 72% specificity. No statistical method was used to fix the sample size in advance, and group allocation was not hidden from the investigators. A model built on a 13 V-J signature distinguished ophthalmopathy from stable hyperthyroidism, reaching about 88% sensitivity and around 81% specificity in cross-validation and 80%/75% in testing. Most expanded thyroid clonotypes (frequency above 0.001) were also detected in blood, suggesting blood repertoires may reflect thyroid immune responses.

The CDR3 starts with the cysteine, ends with the phenylalanine, and has 12 residues. The read is trimmed to its CDR3 DNA, 36 bases read in frame from base 1. The V and J ends are trimmed by 6 bases and 12 bases, leaving 12 bases between them. The germline V gene (reference sequence) specifies MNHNY as CDR1 and SVGAGI as CDR2. The sequencing sample was made of peripheral blood or thyroid tissue (not recorded which). This sequence originates from a woman younger than 45 with Graves' hyperthyroidism. The chain uses TRBV6-6 and TRBJ1-6; no D gene is confidently identified. The nucleotide sequence is TGTGCCAGCAGCCCGCAGCCCTTACCCCTCCACTTT. This encodes CASSPQPLPLHF.